Below, 28 T cell receptor beta chains from the same sample are listed, as sequenced in a study of shared clonotypes between healthy human individuals. Some clones are missing from TCRdb's copy, which holds only in-frame ones; the method was immunoSEQ multiplex PCR. The sample lists 550,000 to 800,000 clones, approximately 79% occurring once. Sequencing was carried out using memory CD4+ T cells sorted from blood. Subset denoted: CD45RA-negative fraction. Source of these receptors: a woman aged 25 to 39 in good health.

This clone has a handful of counts. The genes are TRBV7-3 and TRBJ2-7; tentatively, D is TRBD1 (6 bases). CDR3 length: 13 residues. Germline V gives CDR1 SGHTA, CDR2 FQGTGA. Trimming pared 5 bases from V and 3 bases from J, leaving 11 bases between. For the CDR3, the DNA is TGTGCCAGCAGCACCCAACAGGGCTACGAGCAGTACTTC. Amino acid sequence: CASSTQQGYEQYF.

The chain employs TRBV15 and TRBJ2-7; 7 bases map to TRBD2. The CDR3 runs to 17 residues. V lost 5 bases and J lost 6; bases outside the gene matches: 19. Germline-derived CDR1 and CDR2 are LNHNV and YYDKDF (reference sequence). In DNA form, the CDR3 reads TGTGCCACCAGCCGAACCCAGGGACTATCCGCGATTGGCGAGCAGTACTTC. Encoded protein: CATSRTQGLSAIGEQYF.

The gene calls are TRBV6-6 and TRBJ1-5; 7 nucleotides agree with TRBD1. Trimming at V came to 6 bases and at J to 5 bases, leaving 10 bases not matched to a gene. This CDR3 has 15 residues. CDR1 and CDR2 from the germline V gene are MNHNY and SVGAGI (reference sequence). CDR3 nucleotides: TGTGCCAGCAGAGTGACAGGGTACGGGGATCAGCCCCAGCATTTT. It yields the protein CASRVTGYGDQPQHF.

This clone came up once. V and J are TRBV11-2 and TRBJ2-3; no firm D call. The CDR3 contains 13 residues. V shed 8 bases and J shed 6 bases, with 15 bases lying between them. The V gene's germline CDR1 is SGHAT and CDR2 FQNNGV. CDR3 in DNA: TGTGCCAGCTCACTCATTCTCGGGGATACGCAGTATTTT. Its protein product is CASSLILGDTQYF.

The chain recombines TRBV27 with TRBJ2-1, with D possibly being TRBD1 or TRBD2 (5 bases each). The germline gives CDR1 MNHEY, CDR2 SMNVEV (reference sequence). Between the trimmed V and J ends, which lost 3 bases and 8 bases, there was a span of 20 bases. This CDR3 comprises 16 residues. CDR3 nucleotide sequence: TGTGCCAGCAGTTTTCGGCTGAAGGGGACGTCGGATGAGCAGTTCTTC. Protein sequence: CASSFRLKGTSDEQFF.

This clone showed up just a few times. The chain uses TRBV2 and TRBJ1-5; D gene uncertain. The CDR3 length is 13 residues. The germline gives CDR1 SNHLY, CDR2 FYNNEI. The V gene lost 4 bases and the J gene lost 6 bases, with 10 bases spanning the gap. DNA for the CDR3: TGTGCCAGCAGTGTTGAGGGAACTCAGCCCCAGCATTTT. Translated: CASSVEGTQPQHF.

The rearrangement uses TRBV7-8 and TRBJ2-4; no clear D. The CDR3 totals 15 residues. Germline loops: CDR1 SGHVS, CDR2 FQNEAQ. The V end lost 0 bases, the J end lost 8 bases, and 14 bases lay between the germline ends. DNA for the CDR3: TGTGCCAGCAGCTTAGCACGCATAGGGTACGACATTCAGTACTTC. It translates to CASSLARIGYDIQYF.

V and J are TRBV4-1 and TRBJ2-7; D might be TRBD2 (5 bases). This CDR3 contains 15 residues. Trimming pared 7 bases from V and 1 base from J, leaving 17 bases between. Germline V gene sequence: CDR1 MGHRA, CDR2 YSYEKL. The CDR3 loop reads CASTLGLSGSYEQYF. As DNA, the CDR3 is TGCGCCAGCACCCTAGGACTCAGCGGATCCTACGAGCAGTACTTC.

The J gene is TRBJ1-1, the V gene TRBV4-1; TRBD1 matches 10 bases. V lost 8 bases to trimming and J lost 0 bases; unmatched junction nucleotides: 9. The CDR3 runs to 16 residues. Germline CDR1 MGHRA, CDR2 YSYEKL. The CDR3 DNA reads as TGCGCCAGCCGTCGGCCGGGACAGGGGATGAACACTGAAGCTTTCTTT. This encodes CASRRPGQGMNTEAFF.

The chain couples TRBV18 to TRBJ1-5, with TRBD1 matching 8 bases. The CDR3 is 16 residues long. The V segment lost 0 bases and the J segment 2 bases; nucleotides outside the gene matches: 3. Germline V CDR1 and CDR2: KGHSH, LQKENI. In DNA, the CDR3 is TGTGCCAGCTCACCACCGGACAGGGCAGGCAATCAGCCCCAGCATTTT. As protein: CASSPPDRAGNQPQHF.

This clone has ten or more counts. The same CDR3 also results from other DNA sequences found in this sample. This chain joins TRBV5-1 and TRBJ2-1; TRBD2 matches at 11 bases. This CDR3 is 15 amino acids long. With 0 bases clipped from V and 4 bases from J, the junction kept 0 bases outside the gene matches. The germline V gene encodes CDR1 SGHRS and CDR2 YFSETQ. The CDR3 spells CASSLASGGYNEQFF. For the CDR3, the DNA is TGCGCCAGCAGCTTGGCTAGCGGGGGGTACAATGAGCAGTTCTTC.

The genes are TRBV6-6 and TRBJ2-7, with 8 bases that match TRBD1. V was clipped by 8 bases and J by 1 base; unmatched bases: 1. The CDR3 sequence is 12 residues long. CDR1 is MNHNY, CDR2 SVGAGI, per germline (reference sequence). CDR3 in DNA: TGTGCCAGCCGGGACAGGTCCTACGAGCAGTACTTC. It translates to CASRDRSYEQYF.

The chain uses TRBV5-1 and TRBJ1-1; D is uncertain. The CDR3 extends over 14 amino acids. The V end was cut by 0 bases, the J end by 3 bases, with 9 bases between. CDR1 and CDR2 (germline): SGHRS, YFSETQ. The CDR3 nucleotides read TGCGCCAGCAGCTTGGACGGGTATGACACTGAAGCTTTCTTT. Translation gives CASSLDGYDTEAFF.

This clone came up many times. The chain uses TRBV5-1 and TRBJ2-1; D possibly matches TRBD1 or TRBD2 (5 bases each). Trimming removed 4 bases at V and 2 bases at J, with 13 bases between. Germline V CDR1 and CDR2: SGHRS, YFSETQ. CDR3 size: 15 residues. CDR3 loop: CASSRDSGAYNEQFF. The CDR3 region has the DNA TGCGCCAGCAGCCGTGACAGCGGAGCCTACAATGAGCAGTTCTTC.

V gene TRBV5-1 combines with J gene TRBJ2-7; tentative D call: TRBD1 (6 bases). The CDR3 consists of 16 residues. Germline CDR1 reads SGHRS; CDR2 reads YFSETQ. Trimming stripped 1 base from V and 4 bases from J, with 18 bases between. This CDR3 is CASSLYQGLSPYEQYF. CDR3 in DNA: TGCGCCAGCAGCTTGTACCAGGGGCTTTCTCCATACGAGCAGTACTTC.

The chain combines TRBV28 with TRBJ1-2; a weak D match, TRBD1 (6 bases). Deletions cut 5 bases from V and 5 bases from J, with 21 bases between. This CDR3 is 16 amino acids long. In germline, CDR1 is MDHEN, CDR2 SYDVKM. CDR3 sequence reads: CASSPTRTDLFYGYTF. The CDR3 DNA reads as TGTGCCAGCAGTCCAACCCGGACAGACCTCTTTTATGGCTACACCTTC.

Comment on this clone: A read error is possible here, since a much larger clone lies one base away. In the same sample, other DNA sequences code for this CDR3. J is TRBJ2-7 and V is TRBV11-2; D gene uncertain. There are 11 residues in the CDR3. Germline V CDR1 and CDR2: SGHAT, FQNNGV. The V gene lost 5 bases and the J gene lost 3 bases, with 5 bases spanning the gap. The CDR3 spells CASSPHYEQYF. In DNA, the CDR3 is TGTGCCAGCAGCCCGCACTACGAGCAGTACTTC.

This clone came up a few times. As DNA, the CDR3 is TGTGCCAGCAGGTCGGGACAGGGAGTGACCCAGTACTTC. Translated: CASRSGQGVTQYF. This chain connects TRBV5-5 to TRBJ2-5, with 9 positions matching TRBD1. The CDR3 spans 13 residues. Unmatched junction bases numbered 6, after V lost 5 bases and J lost 7 bases. CDR1 and CDR2 from the germline V gene are SGHKS and YYEKEE (reference sequence).

The rearrangement uses TRBV28 and TRBJ2-3; 7 nucleotides align to TRBD1. The V segment lost 7 bases and the J segment 0 bases; nucleotides outside the gene matches: 4. Germline CDR1 MDHEN, CDR2 SYDVKM. The CDR3 consists of 14 residues. Here the CDR3 reads CASNRDRSTDTQYF. CDR3 nucleotides: TGTGCCAGCAACCGGGACAGAAGCACAGATACGCAGTATTTT.

The chain carries TRBV6-6 and TRBJ2-7, with D tentatively TRBD2 (6 bases). CDR3 length: 14 residues. Trimming removed 7 bases at V and 4 bases at J, with 17 bases between. CDR1 and CDR2 (germline): MNHNY, SVGAGI (reference sequence). The CDR3 reads CASKLYGGDYEQYF. CDR3 sequence (DNA): TGTGCCAGCAAGCTCTACGGGGGTGATTACGAGCAGTACTTC.

The chain joins TRBV25-1 to TRBJ2-1; the D call may be TRBD1 or TRBD2 (5 bases each). CDR1 MGHDK and CDR2 SYGVNS come from the germline V gene. Deletions cut 5 bases from V and 8 bases from J, with 13 bases between. The CDR3 runs to 13 residues. The CDR3 region has the DNA TGTGCCAGCAGTAACCCATGGGGGTATGAGCAGTTCTTC. Its protein product is CASSNPWGYEQFF.

This chain links TRBV5-1 with TRBJ2-3; either TRBD1 or TRBD2 may fit D (5 bases each). Trimming pared 5 bases from V and 6 bases from J, leaving 19 bases between. The CDR3 sequence is 15 residues long. Germline V gives CDR1 SGHRS, CDR2 YFSETQ. The CDR3 DNA reads TGCGCCAGCAGGTCCGGGACCCAAACACCCGATACGCAGTATTTT. Translated: CASRSGTQTPDTQYF.

The gene calls are TRBV5-1 and TRBJ2-1; D might be TRBD2 (6 bases). This CDR3 comprises 11 residues. The germline CDR1 and CDR2 sequences are SGHRS and YFSETQ. Trimming cost V 0 bases and J 14 bases, with 9 bases left between them. CDR3 nucleotides: TGCGCCAGCAGCTTGGACGGGAGCAAGTTCTTC. Amino acid sequence: CASSLDGSKFF.

This clone was detected many times. This chain links TRBV30 with TRBJ1-5; no firm D call. The CDR3 consists of 13 residues. V gave up 2 bases and J gave up 7 bases, with 12 bases separating them. In germline, CDR1 is GTSNPN, CDR2 SVGIG (reference sequence). DNA for the CDR3: TGTGCCTGGAGTCGGGAGGGAGGCCAGCCCCAGCATTTT. Translation: CAWSREGGQPQHF.

The chain links TRBV4-1 to TRBJ2-7; TRBD1 matches at 9 bases. The CDR3 length is 16 residues. CDR1 is MGHRA and CDR2 is YSYEKL in the germline V gene. J was trimmed by 4 bases and V by 2 bases; bases with no gene match: 9. CDR3 in DNA: TGCGCCAGCAGCCAACGGGACAGGGACCCCCAATACGAGCAGTACTTC. It encodes CASSQRDRDPQYEQYF.

This chain uses TRBV7-8 with TRBJ2-7; D is undetermined. Germline CDR1 and CDR2: SGHVS and FQNEAQ. Trimming pared 3 bases from V and 3 bases from J, leaving 12 bases between. This CDR3 has 14 residues. The CDR3 region is CASSFSRRVYEQYF. The CDR3 region has the DNA TGTGCCAGCAGCTTTAGTCGAAGAGTCTACGAGCAGTACTTC. The variable domain in full, with the rest retrieved from reference TRBV7-8 and TRBJ2-7, is GAGVSQSPRYKVAKRGQDVALRCDPISGHVSLFWYQQALGQGPEFLTYFQNEAQLDKSGLPSDRFFAERPEGSVSTLKIQRTQQEDSAVYLCASSFSRRVYEQYFGPGTRLTVT.

The genes are TRBV7-2 and TRBJ2-7; 11 bases are a match to TRBD2. The trim removed 3 bases at V and 5 bases at J, leaving 9 bases unmatched. The CDR3 covers 16 residues. Germline CDR1 and CDR2: SGHTA and FQGNSA. The CDR3 DNA sequence: TGTGCCAGCAGCTTGGAAACTAGCGGGAGAAAGAACGAGCAGTACTTC. Translation gives CASSLETSGRKNEQYF.

For this clone: Other DNA sequences from this sample encode an identical CDR3 as well. This chain connects TRBV6-1 to TRBJ1-1; TRBD1 is a possible D gene (5 bases). CDR3 size: 10 residues. CDR1 and CDR2 (germline): MNHNS, SASEGT. The ends were cut back, 9 bases at V and 8 bases at J, with 10 bases in the middle. In DNA, the CDR3 is TGTGCCAGTGGACGGACAGAAGCTTTCTTT. Protein product: CASGRTEAFF.